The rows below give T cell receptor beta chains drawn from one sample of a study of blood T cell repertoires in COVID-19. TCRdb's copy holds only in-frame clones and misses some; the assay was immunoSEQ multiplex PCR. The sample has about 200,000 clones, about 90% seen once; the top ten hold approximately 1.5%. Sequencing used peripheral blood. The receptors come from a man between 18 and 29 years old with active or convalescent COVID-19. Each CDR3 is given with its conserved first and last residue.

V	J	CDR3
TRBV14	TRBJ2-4	CASSQLSRGIQYF
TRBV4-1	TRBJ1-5	CASSQDREEAQHF
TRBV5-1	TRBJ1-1	CASSLGQKNTEAFF
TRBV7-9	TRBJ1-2	CASSLSGGEIYGYTF
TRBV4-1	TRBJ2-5	CASSQSRRTSGQETQYF
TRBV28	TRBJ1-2	CASSFPDYGYTF
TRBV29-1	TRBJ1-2	CSVLLPASGGYGYTF
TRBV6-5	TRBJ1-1	CASSGNLNTEAFF
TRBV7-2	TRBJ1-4	CASSLGVRATNEKLFF
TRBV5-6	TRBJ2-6	CASTAYRDRWSGANVLTF
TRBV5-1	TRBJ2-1	CASSLTGGSNEQFF
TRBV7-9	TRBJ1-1	CASSSSGGEGAFF
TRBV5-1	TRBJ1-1	CASSLVTGTMNTEAFF
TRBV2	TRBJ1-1	CASSELETEAFF
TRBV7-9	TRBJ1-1	CASSPLSGTANTEAFF
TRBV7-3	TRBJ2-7	CASSLTGGEQYF
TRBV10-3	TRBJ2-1	CAIRIGTSGIRSSYNEQFF
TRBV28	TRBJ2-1	CASSLGGGGNEQFF
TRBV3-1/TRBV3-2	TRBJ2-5	CASSQDQRGRQETQYF
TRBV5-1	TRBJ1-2	CASSREAGGNYGYTF
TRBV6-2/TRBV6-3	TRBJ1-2	CASSYGGAGGGYTF
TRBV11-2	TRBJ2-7	CASSLGQGGFYEQYF
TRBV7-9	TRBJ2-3	CASSPPRLAGVVDTQYF